The source of this TCR beta chain is a study of blood T cell repertoires in COVID-19. At the level of the study: The United States, Italy and Spain were the sources of the acute and convalescent COVID-19 samples. PBMCs, B-cell-depleted T cells, or T cells were the source of the cDNA or gDNA that made up the material.

Looked up from germline, CDR1 is MDHEN and CDR2 is SYDVKM. The CDR3 covers 15 residues. Trimming took off 2 bases at V and 1 base at J, with 11 bases between the two ends. Original processing methods: For nucleated cells, counts were estimated from reference gene primer amplification. Clones were read by immunoSEQ multiplex PCR, and TCRdb kept only the in-frame ones, dropping some. V and J calls and clone size come straight from that table; D and trimming were deduced from the DNA. The sample lists over 300,000 clones; roughly nine tenths were seen once. Sequencing used peripheral blood. This sequence joins TRBV28 and TRBJ2-5; D is possibly TRBD1 (6 bases). The TCR comes from a man in his forties with acute or convalescent COVID-19. The CDR3 protein is CASSLNTGSQETQYF. The CDR3 coding sequence is TGTGCCAGCAGTTTAAACACAGGGTCCCAAGAGACCCAGTACTTC.